The 8 T cell receptor beta chains reported below all come from one sample, sequenced in a study of blood T cell repertoires in COVID-19. Assay used: immunoSEQ multiplex PCR; TCRdb lists only in-frame clones, some missing. The sample lists around 400,000 clones; roughly 92% were seen once. Sequencing input: PBMCs or T cells enriched from blood (not recorded which). The receptors stem from a middle-aged woman who had been exposed to COVID-19.

This sequence joins TRBV14 and TRBJ1-1; D is unclear. This CDR3 is built from 12 residues. CDR1 and CDR2 (germline): SGHDN, FVKESK. Trimming cost V 3 bases and J 4 bases, with 6 bases left between them. CDR3 coding DNA: TGTGCCAGCAGCCAGACACTCACTGAAGCTTTCTTT. Its translation: CASSQTLTEAFF.

This clone was recorded a few times. This chain uses TRBV7-8 with TRBJ2-7, with 9 bases aligning to TRBD2. After removal of 5 bases from V and 0 bases from J, the junction contained 8 bases not matched to a gene. The CDR3 has 16 residues. Germline V gene data show CDR1 as SGHVS and CDR2 as FQNEAQ. CDR3 bases: TGTGCCAGCAGCCCCTCCCAAGCGGGAGGCTCCTACGAGCAGTACTTC. Residues: CASSPSQAGGSYEQYF.

The chain carries TRBV6-4 and TRBJ1-2; 11 bases align to TRBD1. Per the germline V gene, CDR1 is MRHNA and CDR2 is SNTAGT. Trimming cost V 6 bases and J 7 bases; bases outside gene matches: 7. The CDR3 is 14 amino acids. The CDR3 nucleotides read TGTGCCAGCAGAGCGGGACAGGGGGTTGGTGGCTACACCTTC. Translation gives CASRAGQGVGGYTF.

This clone was observed once. J is TRBJ1-5 and V is TRBV19; TRBD1 aligns across 8 bases. J was trimmed by 0 bases and V by 1 base; bases with no gene match: 8. The CDR3 consists of 18 residues. From germline, CDR1 is LNHDA and CDR2 SQIVND (reference sequence). Written as DNA, the CDR3 is TGTGCCAGTAGTATAGGGGGGACAGGCTATTATAGCAATCAGCCCCAGCATTTT. Translating gives CASSIGGTGYYSNQPQHF.

J is TRBJ1-6 and V is TRBV27; D remains unclear. Looked up from germline, CDR1 is MNHEY and CDR2 is SMNVEV (reference sequence). V shed 5 bases and J shed 5 bases, with 7 bases lying between them. The CDR3 totals 13 residues. The CDR3 bases are TGTGCCAGCAGTCCCTCTAATAATTCACCCCTCCACTTT. It codes for CASSPSNNSPLHF.

The V gene is TRBV30, the J gene TRBJ1-1, with D perhaps TRBD1 (5 bases). The CDR3 is 12 amino acids. CDR1 is GTSNPN and CDR2 is SVGIG in the germline V gene (reference sequence). Trimming took off 4 bases at V and 8 bases at J, with 14 bases between the two ends. CDR3 amino acids: CAWTPGGSEAFF. The CDR3 region has the DNA TGTGCCTGGACCCCCGGGGGATCCGAAGCTTTCTTT.

V and J are TRBV7-8 and TRBJ1-1; D unresolved. The CDR3 sequence is 14 residues long. Germline lookup yields CDR1 SGHVS and CDR2 FQNEAQ. Trimming removed 5 bases at V and 3 bases at J, with 13 bases between. CDR3 in DNA: TGTGCCAGCAGCCATTTGAGACACGACACTGAAGCTTTCTTT. Encoded protein: CASSHLRHDTEAFF.

The V call is TRBV27, the J call TRBJ1-2; tentatively, D is TRBD1 (6 bases). This CDR3 is 12 amino acids long. Germline values: CDR1 MNHEY, CDR2 SMNVEV (reference sequence). Trimming took 5 bases from V and 8 from J, leaving 12 bases between them. CDR3 coding DNA: TGTGCCAGCAGTCTAGGGGGTGGCGGCTACACCTTC. Translation: CASSLGGGGYTF.